A selection of T cell receptor beta chains follows, all from one sample in a study of cytomegalovirus exposure and HLA in healthy donors. Only in-frame clones appear in the TCRdb table, and some are missing; sequencing was by immunoSEQ multiplex PCR. The table records tens of thousands of clones, roughly four fifths of them present only once. Sample: PBMCs. The receptors were sampled from a man aged 35 to 55 in good health and CMV-seronegative. Each CDR3 is given with its conserved first and last residue. Each record gives: D gene, clone size, V gene, J gene, CDR3 DNA, CDR3 protein. The D gene is left open where the match is weak. The size field is filled for only some rows; it gives once, few, many or a size class.

-,-,TRBV30,TRBJ2-3,TGTGCCTGGAGTCAGAGGAACGCAGATACGCAGTATTTT,CAWSQRNADTQYF
-,-,TRBV5-1,TRBJ2-4,TGCGCCAGCAGCTTGATAACTACAGGATACGGAACCATTCAGTACTTC,CASSLITTGYGTIQYF
-,few,TRBV5-1,TRBJ2-5,TGCGCCAGCACCCTCCAAGAGACCCAGTACTTC,CASTLQETQYF
-,-,TRBV5-1,TRBJ1-2,TGCGCCAGCAGATCCGGGACAATGACGGATCATGGCTACACCTTC,CASRSGTMTDHGYTF
TRBD2,-,TRBV19,TRBJ2-3,TGTGCCAGTAGTATAGATAGTTGGACTAGCGGGACCACAGATACGCAGTATTTT,CASSIDSWTSGTTDTQYF
TRBD1,few,TRBV13,TRBJ1-3,TGTGCCAGCACCGGACAGGAAAGGAACACCATATATTTT,CASTGQERNTIYF
TRBD2,-,TRBV7-8,TRBJ2-7,TGTGCCAGCAGCTCAGACCTGGCGGGAGGGTACGAGCAGTACTTC,CASSSDLAGGYEQYF
-,once,TRBV4-2,TRBJ1-1,TGTGCCAGCAGCCAAGATTTGTCAGGTACCGCTGAAGCTTTCTTT,CASSQDLSGTAEAFF
-,-,TRBV6-5,TRBJ1-1,TGTGCCAGCAGTTACGGGAGGGGCGTGAACACTGAAGCTTTCTTT,CASSYGRGVNTEAFF
TRBD1,-,TRBV15,TRBJ1-2,TGTGCCACCAGCAGGGGTGACAGGGCAGGAGGCTACACCTTC,CATSRGDRAGGYTF
-,-,TRBV5-4,TRBJ2-3,TGTGCCAGCAGCCCCCAAAGGGAGCTCACAGATACGCAGTATTTT,CASSPQRELTDTQYF
-,-,TRBV15,TRBJ1-1,TGTGCCACCAGCACCGGACAGTCTGAAGCTTTCTTT,CATSTGQSEAFF
TRBD1,-,TRBV7-2,TRBJ1-2,TGTGCCAGCAGCCGGACAGGGGGGGTCTATGGCTACACCTTC,CASSRTGGVYGYTF
-,-,TRBV28,TRBJ1-6,TGTGCCAGCAGTCCTCCCCCCGCGGGGGGTAATTCACCCCTCCACTTT,CASSPPPAGGNSPLHF
TRBD1,few,TRBV6-5,TRBJ1-2,TGTGCCAGCAGTTATACAGGGGGAAGCTATGGCTACACCTTC,CASSYTGGSYGYTF
-,once,TRBV11-3,TRBJ2-2,TGTGCCAGCAGCCCAGGGTGGGGAAACACCGGGGAGCTGTTTTTT,CASSPGWGNTGELFF
-,-,TRBV28,TRBJ1-1,TGTGCCAGCAGTCTGGAGGCCTTGCCCACTGAAGCTTTCTTT,CASSLEALPTEAFF
-,once,TRBV4-1,TRBJ2-7,TGCGCCAGCAGCCAAGCATTGGGGCTACAGGGCGAGCAGTACTTC,CASSQALGLQGEQYF
TRBD2,-,TRBV5-1,TRBJ2-5,TGCGCCAGCAGCTTAACTAGCGGGAGCCGGCAAGAGACCCAGTACTTC,CASSLTSGSRQETQYF
-,-,TRBV2,TRBJ2-1,TGTGCCAGCAAGGGGGATGAGCAGTTCTTC,CASKGDEQFF
-,-,TRBV5-1,TRBJ2-7,TGCGCCAGCAGCTTGGGGGGAGCGGCCCCCTACGAGCAGTACTTC,CASSLGGAAPYEQYF
TRBD1,-,TRBV19,TRBJ1-5,TGTGCCAGCGAGGACAGGGGAACCTATAGCAATCAGCCCCAGCATTTT,CASEDRGTYSNQPQHF
-,-,TRBV7-8,TRBJ1-5,TGTGCCAGCAGCTTAGCGGGCGGGCAGCCCCAGCATTTT,CASSLAGGQPQHF
TRBD1,once,TRBV7-8,TRBJ2-1,TGTGCCAGCAGCTTAGCGTCCAGGGACAGGGGCTATGAGCAGTTCTTC,CASSLASRDRGYEQFF
TRBD2,once,TRBV28,TRBJ2-1,TGTGCCAGCAGTCTCACTAGCGGAAGTGATGAGCAGTTCTTC,CASSLTSGSDEQFF
-,-,TRBV6-1,TRBJ1-6,TGTGCCAGCAGTGAATTGGGAGGGATCGGTAATTCACCCCTCCACTTT,CASSELGGIGNSPLHF
TRBD1,-,TRBV18,TRBJ2-3,TGTGCCAGCTCACGAAGGGACAGGGGTGACAAAGATACGCAGTATTTT,CASSRRDRGDKDTQYF
TRBD1,once,TRBV28,TRBJ1-2,TGTGCCAGCAGTCCCCCCGGACAGGGCGAGGGTGGCTACACCTTC,CASSPPGQGEGGYTF
TRBD2,-,TRBV27,TRBJ2-7,TGTGCCAGCAGATCTAGCGGGAGGGCCCTCTACGAGCAGTACTTC,CASRSSGRALYEQYF
-,-,TRBV9,TRBJ2-2,TGTGCCAGCAGCCCTCAAAACTTACTAGTGCCCGGGGAGCTGTTTTTT,CASSPQNLLVPGELFF
TRBD2,-,TRBV29-1,TRBJ2-1,TGCAGCGCGGGGTACATAGCGGGCTTTAGCTCCTACAATGAGCAGTTCTTC,CSAGYIAGFSSYNEQFF
TRBD1,few,TRBV28,TRBJ1-1,TGTGCCAGCAGCCCAGGGCAGGGGGCGGGAAGCGCTGAAGCTTTCTTT,CASSPGQGAGSAEAFF
-,-,TRBV11-3,TRBJ2-2,TGTGCCAGCAGCTTAGGGACAGCGAACACCGGGGAGCTGTTTTTT,CASSLGTANTGELFF
-,-,TRBV21-1,TRBJ2-7,TGTGCCAGCAGGCCCCGGACAGGGGGGTACGAGCAGTACTTC,CASRPRTGGYEQYF
-,-,TRBV6-5,TRBJ1-1,TGTGCCAGCAGCACAAGACAGAGCATGAACACTGAAGCTTTCTTT,CASSTRQSMNTEAFF
-,-,TRBV30,TRBJ1-2,TGTGCCTGGAGTATCGTTCTCGTGGGGGCGCAGGGCTACACCTTC,CAWSIVLVGAQGYTF
-,-,TRBV29-1,TRBJ2-1,TGCAGCGTTGATCAGGCCGGCTACAATGAGCAGTTCTTC,CSVDQAGYNEQFF
TRBD1,-,TRBV25-1,TRBJ2-2,TGTGCCAGCAGTGATCAAGGGACAGGGAGGTCGGGGGAGCTGTTTTTT,CASSDQGTGRSGELFF
TRBD2,-,TRBV27,TRBJ2-3,TGTGCCAGCAGTCCTAGTCAGCGGGGGCACACAGATACGCAGTATTTT,CASSPSQRGHTDTQYF
-,-,TRBV28,TRBJ2-7,TGTGCCAGCAGTTTCCGGGAGCAGTACTTC,CASSFREQYF
TRBD1,-,TRBV4-2,TRBJ1-4,TGTGCCAGCAGCCAAGAAGGGGACAGGAATGAAAAACTGTTTTTT,CASSQEGDRNEKLFF
-,-,TRBV29-1,TRBJ1-2,TGCAGCGTTGAAGCCAGGGTTGGCTACACCTTC,CSVEARVGYTF
-,-,TRBV19,TRBJ2-2,TGTGCCAGTAGTAGCAGCGGGAACACCGGGGAGCTGTTTTTT,CASSSSGNTGELFF
TRBD2,-,TRBV11-3,TRBJ2-2,TGTGCCAGCAGCTTGAATAGCGGGACCACTCGGGGCGGGGAGCTGTTTTTT,CASSLNSGTTRGGELFF
-,-,TRBV10-3,TRBJ1-5,TGTGCCACCCAGGGGTATAGCAATCAGCCCCAGCATTTT,CATQGYSNQPQHF
-,-,TRBV19,TRBJ1-1,TGTGCCAGTAGTATCGGAGGACGGGGGAACACTGAAGCTTTCTTT,CASSIGGRGNTEAFF
TRBD2,few,TRBV15,TRBJ2-3,TGTGCCACCAGCAGCCATTACACGGGGACTAGCGGGAGAAACACAGATACGCAGTATTTT,CATSSHYTGTSGRNTDTQYF
TRBD2,-,TRBV14,TRBJ2-5,TGTGCCAGCAGCCTCAGACTAGCGGGAATTGGGTTAGAGACCCAGTACTTC,CASSLRLAGIGLETQYF
TRBD1,-,TRBV6-6,TRBJ2-7,TGTGCCAGCAGGGGACAGGCCTCCTACGAGCAGTACTTC,CASRGQASYEQYF
TRBD2,-,TRBV7-2,TRBJ2-7,TGTGCCAGCAGCTTACGGGGGGACTTC,CASSLRGDF
-,-,TRBV28,TRBJ2-7,TGTGCCAGCAGTGTAGTGTCCTACGAGCAGTACTTC,CASSVVSYEQYF
-,once,TRBV5-1,TRBJ2-2,TGCGCCAGCAGCTTGGAGGGGGTCACGGGGGAGCTGTTTTTT,CASSLEGVTGELFF
TRBD1,few,TRBV5-4,TRBJ1-5,TGTGCCAGCAGCTCGGACAGGGGAGGTCAGCCCCAGCATTTT,CASSSDRGGQPQHF
TRBD2,-,TRBV5-4,TRBJ2-2,TGTGCCAGCAGCCCCGGGACTAGTGATAACACCGGGGAGCTGTTTTTT,CASSPGTSDNTGELFF
-,-,TRBV30,TRBJ2-3,TGTGCCTGGAGCCGAGGGACACGGCTTAGCACAGATACGCAGTATTTT,CAWSRGTRLSTDTQYF